This TCR beta chain comes out of a study of blood T cell repertoires in COVID-19. TCRdb's copy holds only in-frame clones and misses some; the assay was immunoSEQ multiplex PCR. The table lists 350,000 to 450,000 clones, over 75% of them singletons, with roughly 1.1% in the top ten. Cohorts were determined from participant-reported clinical history. The length of the CDR3 is 13 residues. Germline CDR1 is SGHTA and CDR2 is FQGTGA. After removal of 6 bases from V and 4 bases from J, the junction contained 4 bases not matched to a gene. The sequence came from a young man who had recovered from COVID-19. Sample: PBMCs or T cells enriched from blood (not recorded which). The chain employs TRBV7-3 and TRBJ1-1; the match to TRBD1 covers 8 bases. The CDR3 DNA reads TGTGCCAGCAGACCCGACAGGGGCACTGAAGCTTTCTTT. This encodes CASRPDRGTEAFF.